This T cell receptor beta chain originates from a study of PD-1 blockade in classical Hodgkin lymphoma. Trimming stripped 10 bases from V and 5 bases from J, with 15 bases between. CDR1 is WSHSY, CDR2 SAAADI, per germline. CDR3 length equals 13 residues. After autologous stem cell transplantation all patients relapsed, and prior brentuximab vedotin exposure differed between cohorts. Thawed PBMCs yielded CD4+ T cells through magnetic negative selection. Findings and limits, study-wide: At C4D1, TCR diversity had climbed significantly for CD4+ cells, though not for CD8+ cells. Complete responders possessed baseline diversity comparable to newly diagnosed patients. Reported findings placed baseline TCR diversity lower in newly diagnosed patients (compared with healthy donors). Anyone who began nivolumab under 1 year after ASCT was excluded.

The data were produced by immunoSEQ multiplex PCR, yet TCRdb's version contains in-frame clones alone and is incomplete. This table holds over 30,000 clones, 80% to 95% found once. About this clone itself: The target antigen is unknown.

The source was CD4+ T cells from blood, collected at baseline. The rearrangement links TRBV10-2 to TRBJ2-1; D uncertain. The TCR comes from a human donor with classical Hodgkin lymphoma. This chain's CDR3 is CATGPPLDNEQFF. Written as DNA, the CDR3 is TGCGCCACCGGTCCACCTTTAGACAATGAGCAGTTCTTC.